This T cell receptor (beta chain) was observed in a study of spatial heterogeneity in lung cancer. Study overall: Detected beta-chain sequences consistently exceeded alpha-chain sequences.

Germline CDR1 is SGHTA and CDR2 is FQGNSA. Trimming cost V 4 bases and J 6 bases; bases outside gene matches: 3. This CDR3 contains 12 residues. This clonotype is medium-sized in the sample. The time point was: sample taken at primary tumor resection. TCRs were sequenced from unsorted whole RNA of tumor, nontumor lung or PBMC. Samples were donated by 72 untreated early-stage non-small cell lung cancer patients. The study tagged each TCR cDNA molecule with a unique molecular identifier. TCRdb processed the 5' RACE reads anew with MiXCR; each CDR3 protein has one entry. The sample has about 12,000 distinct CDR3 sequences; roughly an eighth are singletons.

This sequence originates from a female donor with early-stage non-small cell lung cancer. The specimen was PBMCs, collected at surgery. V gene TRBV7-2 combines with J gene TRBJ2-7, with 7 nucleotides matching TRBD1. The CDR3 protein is CASSSNRGEQYF. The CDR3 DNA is TGTGCCAGCAGCTCGAACAGGGGCGAGCAGTACTTC. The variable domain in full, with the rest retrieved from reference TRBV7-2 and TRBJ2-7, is GAGVSQSPSNKVTEKGKDVELRCDPISGHTALYWYRQSLGQGLEFLIYFQGNSAPDKSGLPSDRFSAERTGGSVSTLTIQRTQQEDSAVYLCASSSNRGEQYFGPGTRLTVT.